This passage covers 31 T cell receptor beta chains from one sample sequenced in a study of blood T cell repertoires in COVID-19. The table came from immunoSEQ multiplex PCR; TCRdb's copy has only in-frame clones and leaves some out. The sample records 90,000 to 130,000 clones, about two thirds being singletons. The sequenced material came from peripheral blood. These receptors originate from a middle-aged woman with acute or convalescent COVID-19.

In its sample, this clone was seen a few times. CDR3 loop: CASSRQVTDTQYF. As DNA, the CDR3 is TGTGCCAGCAGCCGACAGGTCACAGATACGCAGTATTTT. The rearrangement joins TRBV7-2 to TRBJ2-3; weak D call: TRBD1 (6 bases). Looked up from germline, CDR1 is SGHTA and CDR2 is FQGNSA. Between the trimmed V and J ends, which lost 5 bases and 2 bases, there was a span of 8 bases. The CDR3 length is 13 residues.

The gene calls are TRBV5-6 and TRBJ2-7, with 10 bases lining up with TRBD1. J gave up 9 bases and V 5 bases, and 8 bases lay outside the gene matches. This CDR3 region has 13 residues. Germline V gives CDR1 SGHDT, CDR2 YYEEEE. CDR3 sequence reads: CASSRDRGSTQYF. The CDR3 region has the DNA TGTGCCAGCAGTAGGGACAGGGGATCGACGCAGTACTTC.

The rearrangement uses TRBV28 and TRBJ2-6; 9 bases match TRBD1. The CDR3 length is 19 residues. J lost 1 base, V lost 7 bases, and 14 bases had no gene match. CDR1 and CDR2 from the germline V gene are MDHEN and SYDVKM. CDR3 DNA sequence: TGTGCCAGCATTGGCTACCCGGGACAGGGTCTGTCTGGGGCCAACGTCCTGACTTTC. Translated: CASIGYPGQGLSGANVLTF.

This chain connects TRBV4-3 to TRBJ2-1, with a possible D match to TRBD1 (5 bases). Germline V gene lookup returns CDR1 LGHNA and CDR2 YSLEER. The V end lost 0 bases, the J end lost 3 bases, and 6 bases lay between the germline ends. The CDR3 runs 14 residues. CDR3 protein: CASSQDDSYNEQFF. CDR3 in DNA: TGCGCCAGCAGCCAAGATGACAGCTACAATGAGCAGTTCTTC.

This clone was seen a few times. The chain couples TRBV28 to TRBJ2-7, with TRBD1 matching over 11 bases. Germline V lookup: CDR1 MDHEN, CDR2 SYDVKM. This CDR3 comprises 14 residues. Unmatched junction bases numbered 2, after V lost 4 bases and J lost 3 bases. The CDR3 spells CASSSGTGGYEQYF. As DNA, the CDR3 is TGTGCCAGCAGTTCCGGGACAGGGGGCTACGAGCAGTACTTC. Filled out from reference TRBV28 and TRBJ2-7, the complete variable domain reads DVKVTQSSRYLVKRTGEKVFLECVQDMDHENMFWYRQDPGLGLRLIYFSYDVKMKEKGDIPEGYSVSREKKERFSLILESASTNQTSMYLCASSSGTGGYEQYFGPGTRLTVT.

This chain connects TRBV5-4 to TRBJ1-1, with 8 nucleotides matching TRBD1. From germline, CDR1 is SGHNT and CDR2 YYREEE (reference sequence). The V and J ends lost 3 bases and 7 bases, in that order; junction bases with no gene match: 5. The CDR3 runs to 13 residues. CDR3 protein: CASSWGTGLEAFF. CDR3 coding DNA: TGTGCCAGCAGCTGGGGGACAGGTCTTGAAGCTTTCTTT.

This rearrangement joins TRBV7-2 to TRBJ2-2; D gene unclear. With 6 bases removed from V and 6 bases from J, the gap between germline ends came to 11 bases. The CDR3 is 13 amino acids. The V gene's germline CDR1 is SGHTA and CDR2 FQGNSA. The CDR3 is CASRERGAGELFF. For the CDR3, the DNA is TGTGCCAGCAGGGAGAGAGGCGCCGGGGAGCTGTTTTTT.

The chain uses TRBV27 and TRBJ2-5, with 10 bases identical to TRBD1. The CDR3 has 13 residues. Unmatched junction bases numbered 4, after V lost 7 bases and J lost 5 bases. Germline V gene lookup returns CDR1 MNHEY and CDR2 SMNVEV (reference sequence). In DNA form, the CDR3 reads TGTGCCAGCAAGGGACAGGGGCATGAGACCCAGTACTTC. Translation: CASKGQGHETQYF.

This clone came up a few times. The chain joins TRBV18 to TRBJ2-7, with D perhaps matching TRBD1 (6 bases). The CDR3 contains 14 residues. CDR1 and CDR2 (germline): KGHSH, LQKENI. Trimming pared 3 bases from V and 4 bases from J, leaving 13 bases between. The CDR3 bases are TGTGCCAGCTCACCCTCAGGACAGTCTTACGAGCAGTACTTC. Translated: CASSPSGQSYEQYF.

The CDR3 nucleotides read TGTGCCAGTAGTATAGTAGTGGAGGGAACCGGGGAGCTGTTTTTT. Translated: CASSIVVEGTGELFF. V is TRBV19 and J is TRBJ2-2; possible D gene TRBD2, 6 bases. The CDR3 consists of 15 residues. V shed 1 base and J shed 5 bases, with 11 bases lying between them. CDR1 LNHDA and CDR2 SQIVND come from the germline V gene (reference sequence).

The V gene is TRBV5-1, the J gene TRBJ1-4, with a tentative D call TRBD1 (6 bases). The length of the CDR3 is 14 residues. With 2 bases removed from V and 8 bases from J, the gap between germline ends came to 13 bases. CDR1 and CDR2 (germline): SGHRS, YFSETQ. DNA for the CDR3: TGCGCCAGCAGCTTAGGACAGAGCCTAGAAAAACTGTTTTTT. This translates into CASSLGQSLEKLFF.

This clone was detected only a few times. The V call is TRBV6-5, the J call TRBJ2-6; the D is unclear. From germline, CDR1 is MNHEY and CDR2 SVGAGI. Between the trimmed V and J ends, which lost 2 bases and 1 base, there was a span of 9 bases. The CDR3 is 16 residues long. CDR3 DNA sequence: TGTGCCAGCAGTTACGGCAGCGTATCTGGGGCCAACGTCCTGACTTTC. It translates to CASSYGSVSGANVLTF.

This chain links TRBV4-3 with TRBJ2-7, with 7 bases identical to TRBD1. The V gene's germline CDR1 is LGHNA and CDR2 YSLEER. The CDR3 runs to 17 residues. The V gene end was trimmed by 0 bases and the J gene end by 8 bases; junction bases not matched to a gene: 16. The CDR3 region is CASSQDRSPGTDHKQYF. CDR3 bases: TGCGCCAGCAGCCAAGACCGAAGTCCCGGGACAGACCACAAGCAGTACTTC.

The V and J genes are TRBV7-6 and TRBJ2-1, with 8 positions matching TRBD2. Germline CDR1 is SGHVS and CDR2 is FNYEAQ. J lost 6 bases, V lost 1 base, and 8 bases had no gene match. CDR3 length: 16 residues. In DNA, the CDR3 is TGTGCCAGCAGCTTAGTTTTGCGGGGGGCAATCAATGAGCAGTTCTTC. Its protein product is CASSLVLRGAINEQFF.

The CDR3: CASSSGLAPGGGETQYF. In nucleotides, the CDR3 is TGTGCCAGCAGCTCGGGACTAGCGCCGGGCGGGGGAGAGACCCAGTACTTC. This chain connects TRBV7-6 to TRBJ2-5; 10 positions agree with TRBD2. This CDR3 is 17 amino acids long. J was trimmed by 4 bases and V by 4 bases; bases with no gene match: 12. The germline CDR1 and CDR2 sequences are SGHVS and FNYEAQ.

The chain uses TRBV5-1 and TRBJ2-3, with a weak D call TRBD1 (6 bases). Per the germline V gene, CDR1 is SGHRS and CDR2 is YFSETQ. Between the trimmed V and J ends, which lost 4 bases and 2 bases, there was a span of 17 bases. The CDR3 covers 16 residues. DNA for the CDR3: TGCGCCAGCAGCCCTGGCCGGGACACCTACACAGATACGCAGTATTTT. Amino acid sequence: CASSPGRDTYTDTQYF.

The V call is TRBV15, the J call TRBJ2-7; TRBD2 matches at 8 bases. Looked up from germline, CDR1 is LNHNV and CDR2 is YYDKDF (reference sequence). This CDR3 has 14 residues. Unmatched junction bases numbered 10, after V lost 5 bases and J lost 7 bases. The CDR3 coding sequence is TGTGCCACCAGCGGACTACCGGGAGGGGGAGAGCAGTACTTC. Translating gives CATSGLPGGGEQYF.

Only a few counts were recorded for this clone. The chain couples TRBV27 to TRBJ2-6, with no clear D. The germline V and J ends were trimmed by 3 bases and 4 bases, with 7 bases remaining between them. CDR3 length: 14 residues. Germline lookup yields CDR1 MNHEY and CDR2 SMNVEV (reference sequence). The CDR3 DNA sequence: TGTGCCAGCAGTTTGTGGGCAGGGGCCAACGTCCTGACTTTC. Residues: CASSLWAGANVLTF. Combining the CDR3 with reference TRBV27 and TRBJ2-6 gives the whole variable domain EAQVTQNPRYLITVTGKKLTVTCSQNMNHEYMSWYRQDPGLGLRQIYYSMNVEVTDKGDVPEGYKVSRKEKRNFPLILESPSPNQTSLYFCASSLWAGANVLTFGAGSRLTVL.

V and J are TRBV10-2 and TRBJ2-1; 10 nucleotides agree with TRBD1. CDR3 length: 13 amino acids. Germline loops: CDR1 WSHSY, CDR2 SAAADI. The J segment lost 8 bases and the V segment lost 6 bases, leaving 4 bases of the junction unmatched. CDR3 in DNA: TGCGCCAGCAGCCGGGACAGGGGCCATGAGCAGTTCTTC. Translating gives CASSRDRGHEQFF.

This chain uses TRBV3-1 (or the pseudogene TRBV3-2) with TRBJ2-3; 7 nucleotides agree with TRBD2. The germline CDR1 and CDR2 sequences are LGHDT and YNNKEL (reference sequence). V was clipped by 8 bases and J by 1 base; unmatched bases: 3. The CDR3 covers 13 residues. The CDR3 here is CASRAGGTDTQYF. The CDR3 DNA follows: TGTGCCAGCCGGGCGGGGGGCACAGATACGCAGTATTTT.

The rearrangement links TRBV6-1 to TRBJ2-5; 14 bases are shared with TRBD2. The V segment lost 4 bases and the J segment 0 bases; nucleotides outside the gene matches: 1. The germline V gene encodes CDR1 MNHNS and CDR2 SASEGT. This CDR3 spans 16 amino acids. In DNA, the CDR3 is TGTGCCAGCAGTGGGACTAGCGGGGGGTACCAAGAGACCCAGTACTTC. Its protein is CASSGTSGGYQETQYF.

The rearrangement joins TRBV20-1 to TRBJ1-4; no definite D call. Germline loops: CDR1 DFQATT, CDR2 SNEGSKA (reference sequence). This CDR3 spans 11 amino acids. V was pared by 6 bases and J by 0 bases, with 2 bases between. This chain's CDR3 is CSATTNEKLFF. The CDR3 coding sequence is TGCAGTGCCACAACTAATGAAAAACTGTTTTTT.

The chain recombines TRBV7-2 with TRBJ1-3, with D unclear. Germline V lookup: CDR1 SGHTA, CDR2 FQGNSA. V gave up 2 bases and J gave up 0 bases, with 11 bases separating them. CDR3 size: 16 residues. In nucleotides, the CDR3 is TGTGCCAGCAGCTTACAGAGGTCCCTCTCTGGAAACACCATATATTTT. It encodes CASSLQRSLSGNTIYF.

The chain is built from TRBV14 and TRBJ2-2; D may be TRBD2 (5 bases). The V end lost 0 bases, the J end lost 7 bases, and 9 bases lay between the germline ends. The germline gives CDR1 SGHDN, CDR2 FVKESK. CDR3 length equals 14 residues. CDR3 sequence reads: CASSQDLGVGELFF. The CDR3 region has the DNA TGTGCCAGCAGCCAAGATCTGGGAGTCGGGGAGCTGTTTTTT.

The chain carries TRBV7-9 and TRBJ2-3; TRBD2 matches at 12 bases. This CDR3 has 17 residues. Germline V CDR1 and CDR2: SEHNR, FQNEAQ (reference sequence). V lost 3 bases to trimming and J lost 1 base; unmatched junction nucleotides: 5. In DNA, the CDR3 is TGTGCCAGCAGCTTGCTAGCGGGGGGGCCGGGCACAGATACGCAGTATTTT. Protein: CASSLLAGGPGTDTQYF.

This chain links TRBV10-3 with TRBJ2-7; D unclear. Trimming removed 0 bases from V and 5 bases from J, with 5 bases in between. The CDR3 is 12 amino acids. The V gene's germline CDR1 is ENHRY and CDR2 SYGVKD. The CDR3 nucleotides read TGTGCCATCAGTGAGTCTTCGGACGAGCAGTACTTC. Protein sequence: CAISESSDEQYF.

The chain joins TRBV5-5 to TRBJ1-1, with 8 nucleotides matching TRBD1. This CDR3 spans 15 amino acids. Germline loops: CDR1 SGHKS, CDR2 YYEKEE (reference sequence). The V segment lost 0 bases and the J segment 3 bases; nucleotides outside the gene matches: 4. The CDR3 bases are TGTGCCAGCAGCTTGGAGCAGGGGGCGGACACTGAAGCTTTCTTT. Translation gives CASSLEQGADTEAFF. Drawing the rest from reference TRBV5-5 and TRBJ1-1, the complete variable domain is DAGVTQSPTHLIKTRGQQVTLRCSPISGHKSVSWYQQVLGQGPQFIFQYYEKEERGRGNFPDRFSARQFPNYSSELNVNALLLGDSALYLCASSLEQGADTEAFFGQGTRLTVV.

This sequence joins TRBV5-1 and TRBJ2-7; D possibly corresponds to TRBD1 (5 bases). The CDR3 runs 14 residues. V dropped 2 bases and J dropped 6 bases, with 15 bases sitting between them. In germline, CDR1 is SGHRS, CDR2 YFSETQ. This CDR3 is CASSFNQGSLEQYF. In DNA, the CDR3 is TGCGCCAGCAGCTTTAACCAGGGCTCCCTCGAGCAGTACTTC.

V gene TRBV5-5 combines with J gene TRBJ2-7, with a tentative D call TRBD2 (5 bases). CDR3 size: 13 residues. The germline V gene has CDR1 SGHKS and CDR2 YYEKEE (reference sequence). The V end lost 1 base, the J end lost 5 bases, and 10 bases lay between the germline ends. CDR3 sequence (DNA): TGTGCCAGCAGCTTGCGGGAAGGACACGAGCAGTACTTC. Residues: CASSLREGHEQYF.

V usage is TRBV5-1 and J usage is TRBJ1-3; D call uncertain. The CDR3 length is 16 residues. In germline, CDR1 is SGHRS, CDR2 YFSETQ. Trimming left V 4 bases short and J 0 bases short, with 14 bases between. CDR3 DNA: TGCGCCAGCAGCCCGGGTGATACGAACTCTGGAAACACCATATATTTT. It encodes CASSPGDTNSGNTIYF. Together with reference TRBV5-1 and TRBJ1-3, the CDR3 gives the full variable domain: KAGVTQTPRYLIKTRGQQVTLSCSPISGHRSVSWYQQTPGQGLQFLFEYFSETQRNKGNFPGRFSGRQFSNSRSEMNVSTLELGDSALYLCASSPGDTNSGNTIYFGEGSWLTVV.

The rearrangement links TRBV28 to TRBJ2-1; D remains unclear. Germline V gene sequence: CDR1 MDHEN, CDR2 SYDVKM. Deletions cut 8 bases from V and 7 bases from J, with 9 bases between. The CDR3 loop spans 11 amino acids. CDR3 nucleotides: TGTGCCAGCCTCCTGAGGAATGAGCAGTTCTTC. Translating it yields CASLLRNEQFF. Filled out from reference TRBV28 and TRBJ2-1, the complete variable domain reads DVKVTQSSRYLVKRTGEKVFLECVQDMDHENMFWYRQDPGLGLRLIYFSYDVKMKEKGDIPEGYSVSREKKERFSLILESASTNQTSMYLCASLLRNEQFFGPGTRLTVL.